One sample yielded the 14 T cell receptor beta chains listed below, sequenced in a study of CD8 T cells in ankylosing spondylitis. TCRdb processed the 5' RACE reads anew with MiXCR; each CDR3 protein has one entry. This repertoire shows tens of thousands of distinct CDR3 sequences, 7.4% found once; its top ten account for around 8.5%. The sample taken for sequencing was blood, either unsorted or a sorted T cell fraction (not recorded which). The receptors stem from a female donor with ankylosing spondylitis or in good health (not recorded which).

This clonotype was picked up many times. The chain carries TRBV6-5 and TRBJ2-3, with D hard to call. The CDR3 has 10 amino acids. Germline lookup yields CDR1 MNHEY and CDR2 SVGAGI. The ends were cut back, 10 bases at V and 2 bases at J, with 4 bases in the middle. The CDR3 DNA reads TGTGCCACCCACACAGATACGCAGTATTTT. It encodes CATHTDTQYF.

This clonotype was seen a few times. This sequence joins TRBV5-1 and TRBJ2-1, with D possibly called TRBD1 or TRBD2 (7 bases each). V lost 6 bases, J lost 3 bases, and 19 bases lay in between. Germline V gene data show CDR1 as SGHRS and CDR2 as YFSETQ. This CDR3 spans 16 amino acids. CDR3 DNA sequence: TGCGCCAGCACCCAACCAACAGGGGAGGGCTACAATGAGCAGTTCTTC. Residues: CASTQPTGEGYNEQFF.

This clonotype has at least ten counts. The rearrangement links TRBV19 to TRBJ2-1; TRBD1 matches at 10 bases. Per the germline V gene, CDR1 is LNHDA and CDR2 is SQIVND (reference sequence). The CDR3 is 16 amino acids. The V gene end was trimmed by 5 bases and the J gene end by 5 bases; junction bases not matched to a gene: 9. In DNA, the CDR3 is TGTGCCAGTAGTCATCCGGGACAGGGGCTTCACAATGAGCAGTTCTTC. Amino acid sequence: CASSHPGQGLHNEQFF. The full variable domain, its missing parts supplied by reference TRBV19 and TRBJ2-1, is DGGITQSPKYLFRKEGQNVTLSCEQNLNHDAMYWYRQDPGQGLRLIYYSQIVNDFQKGDIAEGYSVSREKKESFPLTVTSAQKNPTAFYLCASSHPGQGLHNEQFFGPGTRLTVL.

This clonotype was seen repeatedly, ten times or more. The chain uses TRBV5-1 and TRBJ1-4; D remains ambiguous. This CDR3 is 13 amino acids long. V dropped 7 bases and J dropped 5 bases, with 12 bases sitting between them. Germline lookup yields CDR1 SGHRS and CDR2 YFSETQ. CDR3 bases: TGCGCCAGCTCGAGTTTAGTCAATGAAAAACTGTTTTTT. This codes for CASSSLVNEKLFF.

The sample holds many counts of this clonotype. In DNA form, the CDR3 reads TGCAGTGCTTCCGGGGCTACGAACACCGGGGAGCTGTTTTTT. Residues: CSASGATNTGELFF. The chain combines TRBV20-1 with TRBJ2-2, with D possibly being TRBD1 or TRBD2 (5 bases each). Looked up from germline, CDR1 is DFQATT and CDR2 is SNEGSKA (reference sequence). V was cut by 5 bases and J by 0 bases, with 10 bases left in between. The CDR3 runs to 14 residues.

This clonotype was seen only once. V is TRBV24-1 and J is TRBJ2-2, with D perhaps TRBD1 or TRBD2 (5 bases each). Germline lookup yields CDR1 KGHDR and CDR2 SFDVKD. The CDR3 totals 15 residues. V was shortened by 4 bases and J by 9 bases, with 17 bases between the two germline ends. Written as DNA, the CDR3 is TGTGCCACCAGTGACGTGGGGACGGGTACCAGGGAGCTGTTTTTT. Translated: CATSDVGTGTRELFF.

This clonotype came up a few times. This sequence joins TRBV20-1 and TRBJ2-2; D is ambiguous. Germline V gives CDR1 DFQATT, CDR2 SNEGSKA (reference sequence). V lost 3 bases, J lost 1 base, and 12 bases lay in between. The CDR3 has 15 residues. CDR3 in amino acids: CSASPTDRNTGELFF. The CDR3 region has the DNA TGCAGTGCTAGCCCAACAGATCGGAACACCGGGGAGCTGTTTTTT.

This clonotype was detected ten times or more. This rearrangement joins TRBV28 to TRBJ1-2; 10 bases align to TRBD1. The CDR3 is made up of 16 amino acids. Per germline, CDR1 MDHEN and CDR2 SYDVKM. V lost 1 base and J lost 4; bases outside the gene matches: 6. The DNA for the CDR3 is TGTGCCAGCAGTTTATCCCGGACAGGGGGTCTCTATGGCTACACCTTC. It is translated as CASSLSRTGGLYGYTF.

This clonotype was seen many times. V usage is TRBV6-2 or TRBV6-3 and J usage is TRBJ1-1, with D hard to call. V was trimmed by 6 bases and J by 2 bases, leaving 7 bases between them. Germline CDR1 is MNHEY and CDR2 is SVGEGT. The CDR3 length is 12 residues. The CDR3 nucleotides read TGTGCCAGCAGGGATCTCAACACTGAAGCTTTCTTT. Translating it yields CASRDLNTEAFF.

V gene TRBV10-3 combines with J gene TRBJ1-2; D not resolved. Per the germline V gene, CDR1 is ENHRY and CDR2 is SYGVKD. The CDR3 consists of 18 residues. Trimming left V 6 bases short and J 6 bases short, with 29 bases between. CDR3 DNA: TGTGCCATCAGCCGCGGGCTCCACTGGGTAGGCATAGAAAATGGCTACACCTTC. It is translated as CAISRGLHWVGIENGYTF.

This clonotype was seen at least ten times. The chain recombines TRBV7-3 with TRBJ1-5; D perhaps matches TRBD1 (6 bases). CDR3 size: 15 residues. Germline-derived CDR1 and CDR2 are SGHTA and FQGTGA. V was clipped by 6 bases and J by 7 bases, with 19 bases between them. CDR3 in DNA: TGTGCCAGCAGGGATACAGGGCGCTGGGAACAGCCCCAGCATTTT. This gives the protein CASRDTGRWEQPQHF.

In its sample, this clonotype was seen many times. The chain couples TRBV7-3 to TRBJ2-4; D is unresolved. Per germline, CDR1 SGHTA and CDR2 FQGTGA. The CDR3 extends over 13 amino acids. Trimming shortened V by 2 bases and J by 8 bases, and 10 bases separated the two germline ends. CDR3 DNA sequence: TGTGCCAGCAGCTTACGTCAGCAGGACATTCAGTACTTC. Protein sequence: CASSLRQQDIQYF. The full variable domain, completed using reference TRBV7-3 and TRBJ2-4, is GAGVSQTPSNKVTEKGKYVELRCDPISGHTALYWYRQSLGQGPEFLIYFQGTGAADDSGLPNDRFFAVRPEGSVSTLKIQRTERGDSAVYLCASSLRQQDIQYFGAGTRLSVL.

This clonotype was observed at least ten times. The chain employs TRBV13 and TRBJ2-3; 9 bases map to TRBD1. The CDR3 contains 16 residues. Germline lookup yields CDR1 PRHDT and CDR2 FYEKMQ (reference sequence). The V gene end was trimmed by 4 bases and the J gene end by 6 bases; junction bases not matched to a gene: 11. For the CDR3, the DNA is TGTGCCAGCAGCTATGCTCCGGGACAGGGATTGGATACGCAGTATTTT. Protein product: CASSYAPGQGLDTQYF.

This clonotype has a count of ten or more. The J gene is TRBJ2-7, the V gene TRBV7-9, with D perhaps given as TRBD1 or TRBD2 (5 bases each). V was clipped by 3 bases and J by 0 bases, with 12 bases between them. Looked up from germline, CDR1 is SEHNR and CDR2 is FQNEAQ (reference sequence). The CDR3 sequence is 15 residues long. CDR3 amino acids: CASSFGAGSSYEQYF. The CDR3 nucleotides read TGTGCCAGCAGCTTTGGGGCAGGGAGCTCCTACGAGCAGTACTTC.